The 7 T cell receptor beta chains reported below all come from one sample, sequenced in a study of human T cells and chemical hapten exposure. Documented time point: patch test 1, 2 weeks after DPC sensitization. Treatment described: therapeutic diphenylcyclopropenone sensitization with weekly scalp DPC. The study extracted total RNA from unfractionated whole blood. Via MiXCR, TCRdb re-called the RACE reads, giving one row per CDR3 protein. The sample lists about 34,000 distinct CDR3 sequences; around 6.5% were seen once. Sequenced material: whole blood, taken in connection with sensitization to the hapten diphenylcyclopropenone (DPC). Every receptor here comes from a woman aged 25 to 45 with alopecia areata. Some clones in this sample may be carry-over from other donors' samples.

This clonotype was counted between two and nine times. J is TRBJ1-2 and V is TRBV7-2, with D tentatively TRBD1 (6 bases). In germline, CDR1 is SGHTA, CDR2 FQGNSA. CDR3 length equals 16 residues. V lost 1 base and J 6 bases, leaving 18 bases between the germline ends. CDR3 DNA: TGTGCCAGCAGCTTAGGTATAGGGGGAGTTTTTAATGGCTACACCTTC. Protein: CASSLGIGGVFNGYTF.

This clonotype was detected many times. This chain connects TRBV4-3 to TRBJ2-4; 10 bases are shared with TRBD2. Germline loops: CDR1 LGHNA, CDR2 YSLEER. The CDR3 length is 19 residues. The J segment lost 2 bases and the V segment lost 0 bases, leaving 10 bases of the junction unmatched. CDR3 in DNA: TGCGCCAGCAGCCAAGATCGGGATAGCGGGGGGTTTTCCAAAAACATTCAGTACTTC. Its translation is CASSQDRDSGGFSKNIQYF.

The CDR3 loop reads CATSRASGAYNEQFF. The CDR3, as DNA: TGTGCCACCAGCAGAGCTTCGGGGGCTTACAATGAGCAGTTCTTC. This chain joins TRBV15 and TRBJ2-1; TRBD1 or TRBD2 may be the D gene (6 bases each). CDR3 length equals 15 residues. Germline CDR1 and CDR2: LNHNV and YYDKDF (reference sequence). V gave up 1 base and J gave up 4 bases, with 11 bases separating them.

This clonotype was seen many times. V gene TRBV20-1 combines with J gene TRBJ1-2; 9 positions agree with TRBD1. Germline V lookup: CDR1 DFQATT, CDR2 SNEGSKA (reference sequence). The ends lost 3 bases at V and 7 bases at J; junction bases unmatched: 9. This CDR3 contains 14 residues. The CDR3 coding sequence is TGCAGTGCTAGCACGGGACAGGGCTTCTTTGGCTACACCTTC. Encoded protein: CSASTGQGFFGYTF.

The chain couples TRBV20-1 to TRBJ2-7; TRBD2 aligns across 7 bases. Per germline, CDR1 DFQATT and CDR2 SNEGSKA (reference sequence). The CDR3 is made up of 14 amino acids. Trimming took 3 bases from V and 0 from J; bases not matched to a gene: 5. CDR3 in DNA: TGCAGTGCTAGGAAGCGGGGCGCCTCCTACGAGCAGTACTTC. It yields the protein CSARKRGASYEQYF.

This clonotype was seen many times. V and J are TRBV10-3 and TRBJ1-6, with a tentative D call TRBD1 (5 bases). V lost 3 bases and J lost 7, with 10 bases in between. Germline values: CDR1 ENHRY, CDR2 SYGVKD. The CDR3 is 14 residues long. CDR3 sequence (DNA): TGTGCCATCAGTGACGACAGTGCAAATTCACCCCTCCACTTT. Its protein is CAISDDSANSPLHF.

This clonotype came up many times. The chain has TRBV5-4 and TRBJ1-2; D is ambiguous. The CDR3 totals 11 residues. Between the trimmed V and J ends, which lost 4 bases and 7 bases, there was a span of 8 bases. Germline-derived CDR1 and CDR2 are SGHNT and YYREEE (reference sequence). The CDR3 spells CASSQSGGYTF. The CDR3 DNA sequence: TGTGCCAGCAGCCAAAGTGGTGGCTACACCTTC.